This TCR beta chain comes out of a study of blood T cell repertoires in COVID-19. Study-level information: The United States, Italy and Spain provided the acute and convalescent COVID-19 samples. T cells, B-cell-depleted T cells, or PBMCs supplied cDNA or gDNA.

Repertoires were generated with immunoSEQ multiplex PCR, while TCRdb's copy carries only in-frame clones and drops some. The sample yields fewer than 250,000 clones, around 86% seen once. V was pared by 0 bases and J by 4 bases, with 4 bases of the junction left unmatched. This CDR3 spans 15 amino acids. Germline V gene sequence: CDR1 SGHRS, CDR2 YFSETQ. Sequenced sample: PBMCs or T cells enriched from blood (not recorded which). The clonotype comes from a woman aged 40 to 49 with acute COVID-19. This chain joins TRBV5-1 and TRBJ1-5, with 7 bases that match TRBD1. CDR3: CASSLEGTVNQPQHF. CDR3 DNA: TGCGCCAGCAGCTTGGAGGGGACAGTAAATCAGCCCCAGCATTTT. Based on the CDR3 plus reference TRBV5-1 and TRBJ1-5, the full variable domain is KAGVTQTPRYLIKTRGQQVTLSCSPISGHRSVSWYQQTPGQGLQFLFEYFSETQRNKGNFPGRFSGRQFSNSRSEMNVSTLELGDSALYLCASSLEGTVNQPQHFGDGTRLSIL.